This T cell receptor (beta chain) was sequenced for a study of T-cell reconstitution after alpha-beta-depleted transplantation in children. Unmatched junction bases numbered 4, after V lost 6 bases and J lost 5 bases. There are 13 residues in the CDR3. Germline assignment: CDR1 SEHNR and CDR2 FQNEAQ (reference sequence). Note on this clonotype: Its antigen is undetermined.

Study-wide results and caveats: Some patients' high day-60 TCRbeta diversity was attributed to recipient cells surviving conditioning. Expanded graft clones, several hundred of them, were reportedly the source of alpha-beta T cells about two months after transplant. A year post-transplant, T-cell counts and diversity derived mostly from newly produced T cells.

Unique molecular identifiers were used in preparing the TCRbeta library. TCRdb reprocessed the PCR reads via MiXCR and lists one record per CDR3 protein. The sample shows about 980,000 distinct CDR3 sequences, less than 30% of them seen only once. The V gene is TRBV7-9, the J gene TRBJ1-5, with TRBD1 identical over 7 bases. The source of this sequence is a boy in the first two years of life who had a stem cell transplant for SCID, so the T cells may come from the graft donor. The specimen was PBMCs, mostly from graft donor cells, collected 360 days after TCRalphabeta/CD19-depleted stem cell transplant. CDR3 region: CASRDRSYQPQHF. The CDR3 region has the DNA TGTGCCAGCAGGGACAGGTCGTATCAGCCCCAGCATTTT.